A selection of T cell receptor beta chains follows, all from one sample in a study of blood T cells in healthy people across ages. TCRdb reanalysed the 5' RACE reads using MiXCR and keeps one entry per CDR3 protein. The sample comprises some 700,000 distinct CDR3 sequences, 20% to 25% of which are singletons, and about 22% rests with the top ten. Sequencing was done on a sample of blood. These TCRs come from a man aged 65 to 85 in good health. Each CDR3 is given with its conserved first and last residue. The D gene is left open where the match is weak. Clone size is shown for a subset of rows, as once, few, many or a class of expanded clone.

cdr3_nt	cdr3_aa	j_call	clone_size	v_call	d_call
TGCAGTGCTAGAGCCGGGGACAAATCACAGATAACGCAGTATTTT	CSARAGDKSQITQYF	TRBJ2-3	NA	TRBV20-1	NA
TGTGCCTGGAGTAGCGGGAGGGTGCAAGAGACCCAGTACTTC	CAWSSGRVQETQYF	TRBJ2-5	few	TRBV30	TRBD2
TGCGCCAGCAGGCTGAGGGCTAGTCGTAATGAGCAGTTCTTC	CASRLRASRNEQFF	TRBJ2-1	NA	TRBV5-1	NA
TGTGCCAGCAGCTTCCCGGGGGGCGGGAGCAACAATGAGCAGTTCTTC	CASSFPGGGSNNEQFF	TRBJ2-1	NA	TRBV7-9	NA
TGTGCCAGCAGCTTAGAACTAGCGGGAGCCCTCGGCAATGAGCAGTTCTTC	CASSLELAGALGNEQFF	TRBJ2-1	NA	TRBV7-2	TRBD2
TGTGCCAGCAAGGACAGATCGAACACCGGGGAGCTGTTTTTT	CASKDRSNTGELFF	TRBJ2-2	NA	TRBV7-2	NA
TGTGCCAGCAGTTCTGGACTGAGGACAAACGAGCAGTACTTC	CASSSGLRTNEQYF	TRBJ2-7	NA	TRBV12-3/TRBV12-4	NA
TGTGCCAGCAGTTTAAGTCTAGCGGGAGAGACCCAGTACTTC	CASSLSLAGETQYF	TRBJ2-5	NA	TRBV12-3/TRBV12-4	TRBD2
TGTGCCAGCAGTTTCATGATTCGCGAGCAGTACTTC	CASSFMIREQYF	TRBJ2-7	few	TRBV12-3/TRBV12-4	NA
TGTGCCAGCAGCCTGGAGGGCCAGACTGAAGCTTTCTTT	CASSLEGQTEAFF	TRBJ1-1	few	TRBV5-4	NA
TGCAGTGCTAGATATTCGGGACTAGCGGGGGTAAATTCCTACGAGCAGTACTTC	CSARYSGLAGVNSYEQYF	TRBJ2-7	NA	TRBV20-1	TRBD2
TGTGCCAGCAGGGGACAGCGACCGGGGGGAAACACCATATATTTT	CASRGQRPGGNTIYF	TRBJ1-3	NA	TRBV28	TRBD1
TGCGCCAGCAGCCATCCTCCGGGAAAGCAGTACTTC	CASSHPPGKQYF	TRBJ2-7	NA	TRBV4-1	NA
TGCGCCAGCAGCTTGGAGGGGGGAGTTAATGAAAAACTGTTTTTT	CASSLEGGVNEKLFF	TRBJ1-4	NA	TRBV5-1	NA
TGCGCCAGCAGCCCGGGGGTGAGAGGGACCTACGAGCAGTACTTC	CASSPGVRGTYEQYF	TRBJ2-7	few	TRBV5-1	NA
TGCACCGCGAGGGGGAACAGGGGGCAGAATGAGCAGTTCTTC	CTARGNRGQNEQFF	TRBJ2-1	few	TRBV20-1	TRBD1
TGTGCCAGCAGTAAGCGGGAACCGAGCACAGATACGCAGTATTTT	CASSKREPSTDTQYF	TRBJ2-3	few	TRBV2	TRBD2
TGCGCCAGCAGCTTGGAGACAGGGCAGACGGAAAAACTGTTTTTT	CASSLETGQTEKLFF	TRBJ1-4	NA	TRBV5-1	TRBD1
TGTGCCAGCAGTTACTCGAACAGGGAGGTAAAAGAGACCCAGTACTTC	CASSYSNREVKETQYF	TRBJ2-5	few	TRBV6-2/TRBV6-3	NA
TGTGCCAGCAGCCAAGATTGGGAGCGGGAGAAGTTTGATGAGCAGTTCTTC	CASSQDWEREKFDEQFF	TRBJ2-1	NA	TRBV3-1	TRBD2
TGCAGTGCTAGACCCGAACAGAGCACCTCTGGAAACACCATATATTTT	CSARPEQSTSGNTIYF	TRBJ1-3	once	TRBV20-1	NA
TGCGCCAGCAGCGTATGGTTCTCTGGAAACACCATATATTTT	CASSVWFSGNTIYF	TRBJ1-3	few	TRBV4-1	NA
TGCAGTGCTAGTATCCCGAACACTGAAGCTTTCTTT	CSASIPNTEAFF	TRBJ1-1	NA	TRBV20-1	NA
TGTGCCAGCAGCCAAGTACCCCAGCCCTACGAGCAGTACTTC	CASSQVPQPYEQYF	TRBJ2-7	NA	TRBV3-1	NA
TGTGCCAGCAGCCGATACGACACGCTTTTGGATACGCAGTATTTT	CASSRYDTLLDTQYF	TRBJ2-3	few	TRBV7-6	NA
TGTGCCAGCAGCTTAGATTGGGCAGTGGGGACCCAGTACTTC	CASSLDWAVGTQYF	TRBJ2-5	NA	TRBV11-2	NA
TGTGCCACCAGCAGAGGCGAGGGAAACACAGATACGCAGTATTTT	CATSRGEGNTDTQYF	TRBJ2-3	many	TRBV15	NA
TGCGCCAGCAGCTTGGGGGGACCCGGTGGTCAAGAGACCCAGTACTTC	CASSLGGPGGQETQYF	TRBJ2-5	NA	TRBV5-1	NA
TGCAGTGAAAGGACTCCGCCGGGTACGCAGTATTTT	CSERTPPGTQYF	TRBJ2-3	few	TRBV20-1	NA
TGTGCCAGCAGCTTCCTCAACGGGTTTAGGTACGAGCAGTACTTC	CASSFLNGFRYEQYF	TRBJ2-7	NA	TRBV7-2	NA
TGTGCGACTCGAAGGGCGCGGGGCACAGATACGCAGTATTTT	CATRRARGTDTQYF	TRBJ2-3	few	TRBV11-3	NA
TGTGCCAGCAGCTCCGGACTGAGCGGAGAGCAGTTCTTC	CASSSGLSGEQFF	TRBJ2-1	few	TRBV7-9	NA
TGCAGTGCCTCCGCGGGGGGGTACCAAGAGACCCAGTACTTC	CSASAGGYQETQYF	TRBJ2-5	NA	TRBV20-1	TRBD2
TGTGCCACCAGTGATACGGGACTAACCTATTACAATGAGCAGTTCTTC	CATSDTGLTYYNEQFF	TRBJ2-1	NA	TRBV24-1	TRBD2
TGCAGTGCTAGGAACCCCAGCGCAGATACGCAGTATTTT	CSARNPSADTQYF	TRBJ2-3	NA	TRBV20-1	NA
TGTGCCAGCAGTTACTGGCGGGACCGCCCCACAGATACGCAGTATTTT	CASSYWRDRPTDTQYF	TRBJ2-3	few	TRBV6-6	NA
TGTGCCAGCAGTCTCGGGGGGGCCTTTGGTGAGCAGTTCTTC	CASSLGGAFGEQFF	TRBJ2-1	NA	TRBV6-2/TRBV6-3	TRBD2
TGTGCCAGCAGCCAAGGGAGGCCCAGTCGAAACACCACATATTTT	CASSQGRPSRNTTYF	TRBJ1-3	NA	TRBV3-1	NA
TGTGCCAGCAGTTCCCTTTGGGGGGGGCCTTCGTTCGCAGATACGCAGTATTTT	CASSSLWGGPSFADTQYF	TRBJ2-3	few	TRBV27	NA
TGCGCCAGCAGCTTGGTTACCACCCCGAACACCGGGGAGCTGTTTTTT	CASSLVTTPNTGELFF	TRBJ2-2	NA	TRBV5-1	NA
TGTGCCAGCAGACAGGGCCCCTCCTACAATGAGCAGTTCTTC	CASRQGPSYNEQFF	TRBJ2-1	once	TRBV28	NA
TGCAGCGCCAAGGGGGCCCCGAACACCGGGGAGCTGTTTTTT	CSAKGAPNTGELFF	TRBJ2-2	NA	TRBV29-1	TRBD1
TGCAGTGCTAGAGCCGCAGGGAGTTTTAGTAATTCACCCCTCCACTTT	CSARAAGSFSNSPLHF	TRBJ1-6	NA	TRBV20-1	NA
TGCGCCAGCAGCCAAGAATACTCCGAGACTCAGAGCTCCTACAATGAGCAGTTCTTC	CASSQEYSETQSSYNEQFF	TRBJ2-1	NA	TRBV4-3	NA
TGCGCCAGCAGCTTGAACGGTGGGGGAGACTATGGCTACACCTTC	CASSLNGGGDYGYTF	TRBJ1-2	few	TRBV5-1	NA
TGTGCCGGACAGCGGTTCTCTGGGGCCAACGTCCTGACTTTC	CAGQRFSGANVLTF	TRBJ2-6	NA	TRBV12-3/TRBV12-4	NA
TGCACCACTCGTTGGGAAAGTCAAGAGACCCAGTACTTC	CTTRWESQETQYF	TRBJ2-5	NA	TRBV29-1	NA
TGTGCCAGCAGCTTACAAACCTATGGCTACACCTTC	CASSLQTYGYTF	TRBJ1-2	NA	TRBV7-9	NA
TGTGCCAGCAGTTACTCGGGTCAGAAAGAGACCCAGTACTTC	CASSYSGQKETQYF	TRBJ2-5	NA	TRBV6-6	NA
TGTGCCAGCAAAGGTGGATACACTGAAGCTTTCTTT	CASKGGYTEAFF	TRBJ1-1	few	TRBV12-3/TRBV12-4	NA